Following are 15 T cell receptor beta chains from one sample sequenced in a study of PD-1 blockade in classical Hodgkin lymphoma. The method was immunoSEQ multiplex PCR; TCRdb's version includes in-frame clones alone and lacks a portion of them. Among 40,000 to 45,000 clones listed, roughly two thirds were seen once. Time point noted: cycle 4 day 1 (C4D1), after 5 to 7 weeks of nivolumab. No patient escaped relapse after autologous stem cell transplantation, and brentuximab vedotin exposure varied. Here the sequenced sample was peripheral blood mononuclear cells (PBMCs), taken before the fourth cycle of nivolumab. The origin of the receptors is a human donor with classical Hodgkin lymphoma.

The rearrangement joins TRBV11-2 to TRBJ2-3; D possibly corresponds to TRBD1 (6 bases). The CDR3 extends over 14 amino acids. V was clipped by 1 base and J by 2 bases, with 7 bases between them. Germline lookup yields CDR1 SGHAT and CDR2 FQNNGV. CDR3 sequence (DNA): TGTGCCAGCAGCTTAGGGACAGACACAGATACGCAGTATTTT. It translates to CASSLGTDTDTQYF.

This clone has a single count. J is TRBJ2-7 and V is TRBV2; either TRBD1 or TRBD2 may fit D (6 bases each). The CDR3 length is 16 residues. Germline CDR1 and CDR2: SNHLY and FYNNEI. V lost 3 bases, J lost 6 bases, and 21 bases lay in between. CDR3 in amino acids: CASSDQPSGAGVEQYF. The CDR3 nucleotides read TGTGCCAGCAGTGACCAGCCCTCGGGGGCCGGGGTCGAGCAGTACTTC.

This rearrangement joins TRBV7-9 to TRBJ2-7; D gene uncertain. The CDR3 consists of 14 residues. V was clipped by 5 bases and J by 2 bases, with 13 bases between them. Per germline, CDR1 SEHNR and CDR2 FQNEAQ (reference sequence). CDR3 nucleotides: TGTGCCAGCAGCAAGGACGAAAACCCCTACGAGCAGTACTTC. It translates to CASSKDENPYEQYF. The full variable domain, completed using reference TRBV7-9 and TRBJ2-7, is DTGVSQNPRHKITKRGQNVTFRCDPISEHNRLYWYRQTLGQGPEFLTYFQNEAQLEKSRLLSDRFSAERPKGSFSTLEIQRTEQGDSAMYLCASSKDENPYEQYFGPGTRLTVT.

This clone was counted a few times. This chain joins TRBV5-1 and TRBJ2-1; possible D gene TRBD2, 5 bases. The CDR3 consists of 13 residues. Trimming shortened V by 4 bases and J by 6 bases, and 11 bases separated the two germline ends. The V gene's germline CDR1 is SGHRS and CDR2 YFSETQ. Here the CDR3 DNA reads TGCGCCAGCAGCCCCCCAACTAGCAATGAGCAGTTCTTC. Its translation: CASSPPTSNEQFF.

V usage is TRBV18 and J usage is TRBJ1-1; TRBD1 is a possible D gene (5 bases). Germline CDR1 KGHSH, CDR2 LQKENI. V was cut by 1 base and J by 4 bases, with 7 bases left in between. This CDR3 has 13 residues. This chain's CDR3 is CASSPQRGTEAFF. The CDR3 bases are TGTGCCAGCTCACCACAAAGGGGCACTGAAGCTTTCTTT.

The CDR3 loop reads CAISPTSGVYNEQFF. CDR3 sequence (DNA): TGTGCCATCAGCCCGACTAGCGGGGTGTACAATGAGCAGTTCTTC. V usage is TRBV10-3 and J usage is TRBJ2-1, with 11 bases matching TRBD2. CDR3 length: 15 amino acids. Germline CDR1 is ENHRY and CDR2 is SYGVKD. After removal of 6 bases from V and 4 bases from J, the junction contained 5 bases not matched to a gene.

This clone was seen a few times. The rearrangement links TRBV7-2 to TRBJ2-7, with 9 bases identical to TRBD1. CDR3 length: 15 amino acids. The trim removed 2 bases at V and 3 bases at J, leaving 5 bases unmatched. Germline assignment: CDR1 SGHTA and CDR2 FQGNSA. CDR3 sequence reads: CASSLWGQGGYEQYF. The CDR3 DNA reads TGTGCCAGCAGCTTATGGGGACAGGGAGGCTACGAGCAGTACTTC.

This chain joins TRBV5-1 and TRBJ2-2, with 7 bases lining up with TRBD1. Trimming at V came to 7 bases and at J to 2 bases, leaving 5 bases not matched to a gene. Germline-derived CDR1 and CDR2 are SGHRS and YFSETQ. The CDR3 loop spans 14 amino acids. CDR3 loop: CASVGTDNTGELFF. CDR3 nucleotide sequence: TGCGCCAGCGTAGGGACAGATAACACCGGGGAGCTGTTTTTT.

This clone was counted once. The chain joins TRBV11-2 to TRBJ1-1, with D perhaps TRBD1 (6 bases). Germline V gene data show CDR1 as SGHAT and CDR2 as FQNNGV. The CDR3 totals 12 residues. Trimming left V 1 base short and J 11 bases short, with 11 bases between. The CDR3 spells CASSLVGATAFF. CDR3 DNA sequence: TGTGCCAGCAGCTTAGTGGGGGCGACGGCTTTCTTT.

This clone was picked up one time. The J gene is TRBJ1-1, the V gene TRBV5-5; TRBD1 agrees at 7 bases. CDR3 length: 14 residues. The germline gives CDR1 SGHKS, CDR2 YYEKEE (reference sequence). With V trimmed by 4 bases and J by 3 bases, 6 bases remained unmatched. The CDR3 here is CASSVEGAYTEAFF. CDR3 DNA: TGTGCCAGCAGCGTGGAGGGGGCATACACTGAAGCTTTCTTT. The whole variable domain, remainder taken from reference TRBV5-5 and TRBJ1-1, is DAGVTQSPTHLIKTRGQQVTLRCSPISGHKSVSWYQQVLGQGPQFIFQYYEKEERGRGNFPDRFSARQFPNYSSELNVNALLLGDSALYLCASSVEGAYTEAFFGQGTRLTVV.

This chain links TRBV7-6 with TRBJ1-3; no clear D. V dropped 1 base and J dropped 0 bases, with 7 bases sitting between them. CDR3 size: 15 residues. In germline, CDR1 is SGHVS, CDR2 FNYEAQ. CDR3 region: CASSLGTSSGNTIYF. The CDR3 DNA is TGTGCCAGCAGCTTAGGGACGAGCTCTGGAAACACCATATATTTT.

V usage is TRBV2 and J usage is TRBJ1-2, with D possibly being TRBD1 (5 bases). Germline CDR1 is SNHLY and CDR2 is FYNNEI. The length of the CDR3 is 13 residues. Trimming cost V 7 bases and J 1 base, with 10 bases left between them. The CDR3 DNA is TGTGCCAGCACAGGGAATCTTAACTATGGCTACACCTTC. Translation: CASTGNLNYGYTF.

Here the CDR3 DNA reads TGTGCCAGCAGCGGGCGACTAGCGACCTCCTACGAGCAGTACTTC. It translates to CASSGRLATSYEQYF. The rearrangement uses TRBV7-9 and TRBJ2-5; 8 bases match TRBD2. The J call could be wrong; TRBJ2-7 is a better fit for the DNA end. Germline lookup yields CDR1 SEHNR and CDR2 FQNEAQ (reference sequence). The CDR3 extends over 15 amino acids.

The chain recombines TRBV9 with TRBJ2-1, with a weak D call TRBD1 (6 bases). The germline V gene encodes CDR1 SGDLS and CDR2 YYNGEE. This CDR3 contains 15 residues. Trimming pared 0 bases from V and 7 bases from J, leaving 14 bases between. The CDR3 nucleotides read TGTGCCAGCAGCGTAGTTCCAGGGGATTGGAATGAGCAGTTCTTC. Its translation is CASSVVPGDWNEQFF.

Concerning this clone itself: Relative to the germline gene, one junction end is altered; a read error may explain this. This chain uses TRBV11-1 with TRBJ1-2, with D perhaps matching TRBD1 (6 bases). CDR3 length: 14 residues. CDR1 is SGHAT, CDR2 FQDESV, per germline (reference sequence). The CDR3 protein is CASNLSLQGSGYTF. The CDR3 nucleotides read TGTGCCAGCAACTTATCCTTACAGGGTTCTGGCTACACCTTC.